This T cell receptor (beta chain) is drawn from a study of OX40 agonist ivuxolimab in advanced cancers. General notes on the study: Ivuxolimab was an agonistic, fully human IgG2 monoclonal antibody directed against OX40 (CD134), a costimulatory receptor. Intravenous ivuxolimab was administered to patients every 2 weeks at six dose levels: 0.01, 0.1, 0.3, 1.5, 3 and 10 mg/kg. Of the roughly 52 dose-escalation patients, hepatocellular carcinoma was present in some 19, melanoma in roughly 15, renal cell carcinoma in 9 and head and neck cancer in 9. In the dose-escalation cohort, over 65% of patients were male, and the mean age was approximately 60 years, with a range of about 23 to 90. Patients were allowed to have had prior anti-PD-1, anti-PD-L1 or anti-CTLA-4 therapy, and around 37% of the dose-escalation patients had previously received checkpoint inhibitors. Partial responses occurred in three dose-escalation patients: two with cutaneous melanoma and one with hepatocellular carcinoma. The point of sequencing TCRbeta in the periphery was to test whether ivuxolimab changed TCR sequence diversity and drove clonal T-cell expansion. The paper describes the monotherapy dose-escalation part (N ≈ 51 patients) of the phase I trial of ivuxolimab.

Patients with autoimmune disease history or receiving systemic immunosuppression were excluded from the trial. Peripheral blood for TCR sequencing was collected from all dose cohorts at baseline, on cycle 4 day 1, and on cycle 7 day 1. Samples were obtained from an open-label, multicenter, first-in-human phase I dose-escalation trial of ivuxolimab. Adults with locally advanced or metastatic head and neck squamous cell, hepatocellular, melanoma or renal cell carcinoma were enrolled in the trial. Before TCR sequencing, CD4+ and CD8+ T cells were separately sorted from peripheral blood. Relative to germline, V is missing 6 bases and J is missing 6 bases, with 5 bases of the junction outside any gene match. CDR3 length: 15 amino acids, cysteine to phenylalanine. Just the 45-base CDR3 DNA is kept, in frame starting at base 1. The germline V gene provides CDR1 SGHAT and CDR2 FQNNGV. Concerning this clone itself: Its antigen remains undetermined. Base qualities are not at hand, and no much larger clone is one base apart.

Genomic DNA was extracted from sorted cells for sequencing of the TCRbeta CDR3 region. The immunoSEQ Assay was used for sequencing of TCRbeta CDR3 regions. As stored in TCRdb, this immuneACCESS dataset retains in-frame rearrangements with V and J assigned. A fraction of the clones does not appear; measured against another copy, unresolved V genes explain less than half of the discrepancy, and the remainder lacks a known reason. This sample gives 55,000 to 80,000 clones in total; over 70% of them show up just once. The ten largest account for 5.5% of the sample. The research as a whole found: At doses of 0.1 to 3.0 mg/kg, clonal expansion of both CD4+ and CD8+ T cells in blood was seen between baseline and week 6. On average, CD8+ T cells showed more expanded clones than CD4+ T cells after ivuxolimab. In the 0.1-3.0 mg/kg groups, partial responders were among the patients with the lowest normalized peripheral clonal expansion, particularly in CD8+ T cells. The antigen specificity of the peripheral T cells that underwent clonal expansion was not determined. Low levels of normalized T-cell clonal expansion were also shown by some nonresponding patients.

This TCR was sampled from an adult with an advanced solid tumor such as melanoma, head and neck, liver or kidney cancer. Source: CD4+ or CD8+ T cells sorted from blood, taken in a trial of the OX40 agonist ivuxolimab. The rearrangement combines TRBV11-2 with TRBJ2-2, and 12 junction bases match TRBD1. The DNA reads as follows: TGTGCCAGCAGATCCGGGACAGGGGGCCCCGGGGAGCTGTTTTTT. Its coded protein is CASRSGTGGPGELFF. With the portions outside the CDR3 filled from the reference TRBV11-2 and TRBJ2-2 genes, the complete variable region becomes EAGVAQSPRYKIIEKRQSVAFWCNPISGHATLYWYQQILGQGPKLLIQFQNNGVVDDSQLPKDRFSAERLKGVDSTLKIQPAKLEDSAVYLCASRSGTGGPGELFFGEGSRLTVL.